The T cell receptor (beta chain) described here comes from a study of blood T cell repertoires in COVID-19. Germline V gene sequence: CDR1 GTSNPN, CDR2 SVGIG (reference sequence). The ends were cut back, 4 bases at V and 0 bases at J, with 7 bases in the middle. The CDR3 is 13 residues long. The data were produced by immunoSEQ multiplex PCR, yet TCRdb's version contains in-frame clones alone and is incomplete. Counted here are approximately 490,000 clones, approximately 86% occurring once; the ten biggest clones make up about 0.7%. The source material was PBMCs or T cells enriched from blood (not recorded which). This TCR came from a woman under 30 who had recovered from COVID-19. V is TRBV30 and J is TRBJ1-5; D gene unclear. As DNA, the CDR3 is TGTGCCTGGAACCACTATAGCAATCAGCCCCAGCATTTT. Protein: CAWNHYSNQPQHF.